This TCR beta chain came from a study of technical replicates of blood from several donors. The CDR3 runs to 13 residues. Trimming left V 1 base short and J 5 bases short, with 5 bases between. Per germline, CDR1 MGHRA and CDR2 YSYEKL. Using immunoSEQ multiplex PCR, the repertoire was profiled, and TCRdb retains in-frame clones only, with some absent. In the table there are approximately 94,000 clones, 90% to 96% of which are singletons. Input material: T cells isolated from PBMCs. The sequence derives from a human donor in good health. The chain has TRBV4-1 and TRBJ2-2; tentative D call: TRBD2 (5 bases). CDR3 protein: CASSQAGTGELFF. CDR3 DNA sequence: TGCGCCAGCAGCCAAGCGGGGACCGGGGAGCTGTTTTTT.